This TCR beta chain came from a study of cytomegalovirus exposure and HLA in healthy donors. On this clone: The antigen is unknown.

The donors were members of the validation cohort comprising about 130 subjects, separate from the approximately 670-subject first cohort. Clones were read by immunoSEQ multiplex PCR, and TCRdb kept only the in-frame ones, dropping some. The table has tens of thousands of clones, 85% seen once; the top ten hold around 3%. Points from the study as a whole: Around 160 TCR beta chains were listed as cytomegalovirus-associated. The TCR clusters that emerged in the first cohort tended, a later analysis found, to co-occur in the 120 or so validation repertoires.

Germline CDR1 is GTSNPN and CDR2 is SVGIG (reference sequence). Trimming took 4 bases from V and 1 from J, leaving 4 bases between them. The CDR3 totals 11 residues. Sequences were obtained from PBMCs. The chain uses TRBV30 and TRBJ1-2; D is unclear. The TCR was taken from a man younger than 45 in good health and CMV-seronegative. CDR3 residues: CAWTNNYGYTF. In DNA, the CDR3 is TGTGCCTGGACCAATAACTATGGCTACACCTTC.